This T cell receptor beta chain is from a study of OX40 agonist ivuxolimab in advanced cancers. General study results and limits: Among the least clonally expanded were partial responders at 0.1-3.0 mg/kg.

Regarding this clone: The target antigen is unknown.

This table comes from immunoSEQ multiplex PCR, and its TCRdb copy is limited to in-frame clones, with some not included. The sample contains around 45,000 clones, about nine tenths of which appear only once. Sequencing used CD4+ or CD8+ T cells sorted from blood, obtained in a trial of the OX40 agonist ivuxolimab. The TCR sequence derives from an adult with an advanced solid tumor such as melanoma, head and neck, liver or kidney cancer.

The CDR3 sequence: CASSEERDTDTQYF. The CDR3, as DNA: TGTGCCAGCAGTGAAGAACGGGATACCGATACGCAGTATTTT. The chain carries TRBV2 and TRBJ2-3; D might be TRBD2 (5 bases). Trimming removed 1 base at V and 6 bases at J, with 11 bases between. CDR3 length: 14 amino acids. Germline V gene lookup returns CDR1 SNHLY and CDR2 FYNNEI.